This T cell receptor (beta chain) was observed in a study of post-analysis software for immune sequencing data. The TCR beta cDNA libraries contained unique molecular identifiers. The T cell input of about 0.9 to 10 million gave roughly 500,000 cDNA molecules. MiXCR, applied by TCRdb to the PCR reads, yields one record per CDR3 protein. The repertoire includes around 770,000 distinct CDR3 sequences, roughly 46% of them detected once, and 4.9% sits in the top ten. The CDR3 has 15 amino acids. The J segment lost 1 base and the V segment lost 6 bases, leaving 6 bases of the junction unmatched. The germline gives CDR1 MNHEY, CDR2 SVGEGT. Regarding the study as a whole: Patients carried roughly five TRBV segments more frequently than controls did, and TRBV5-6, TRBV5-1 and TRBV20-1 were among them.

Concerning this clonotype itself: Its antigen is currently unknown.

Sequencing was carried out using blood. The chain combines TRBV6-2 or TRBV6-3 with TRBJ2-1; the match to TRBD2 covers 7 bases. This TCR came from a girl between 10 and 17 years old with multiple sclerosis. For the CDR3, the DNA is TGTGCCAGCAGAACAAGCGGGATTTCCTACAATGAGCAGTTCTTC. Translated, it gives CASRTSGISYNEQFF.